This is a list of T cell receptor beta chains from one sample in a study of blood T cell repertoires in COVID-19. Profiling relied on immunoSEQ multiplex PCR, and the TCRdb table lists in-frame clones only, not all of them. The table records 60,000 to 75,000 clones, roughly 85% of them present only once. Sample: peripheral blood. These receptor sequences come from a woman aged 45-59 years with COVID-19, enrolled during active disease. CDR3s include the opening cysteine and the closing phenylalanine or tryptophan. The D gene is left open where the match is weak. Part of the rows lack a size; the others show once, few, many or a class for expanded clones.

TRBJ2-6,TRBV27,once,NA,TGTGCCAGCAGTCGAATGTTCGGACAGTCCGCTGGGGCCAACGTCCTGACTTTC,CASSRMFGQSAGANVLTF
TRBJ2-3,TRBV5-6,NA,TRBD2,TGTGCCAGCAGCTTAAGGACTAGCGGCACAGATACGCAGTATTTT,CASSLRTSGTDTQYF
TRBJ1-3,TRBV10-3,NA,NA,TGTGCCATCAGTCTGGCCACTGGAAACACCATATATTTT,CAISLATGNTIYF
TRBJ2-7,TRBV5-4,NA,NA,TGTGCCAGCAGCGACCCGCTGGAGTCATTGGGTAACGAGCAGTACTTC,CASSDPLESLGNEQYF
TRBJ2-7,TRBV4-2,NA,NA,TGTGCCAGCAGCCAAGATCGCAGGGTTGCTAGCGAACAGTTCTCCGAGCAGTACTTC,CASSQDRRVASEQFSEQYF
TRBJ2-5,TRBV7-3,NA,TRBD2,TGTGCCAGCAGCCAATCTGGGTTAGCGGGGAAAGAGACCCAGTACTTC,CASSQSGLAGKETQYF
TRBJ1-2,TRBV5-5,NA,TRBD1,TGTGCCAGCAGCTGGGGACAGGGATTAGACTATGGCTACACCTTC,CASSWGQGLDYGYTF
TRBJ2-1,TRBV5-6,NA,NA,TGTGCCAGCAGCTTGTGGGGTCTCGGGACAAATGAGCAGTTCTTC,CASSLWGLGTNEQFF
TRBJ1-5,TRBV6-5,NA,TRBD1,TGTGCCAGCGGGACAGGGGGTTTCAATCAGCCCCAGCATTTT,CASGTGGFNQPQHF
TRBJ1-1,TRBV7-3,few,TRBD1,TGTGCCAGCAGCGCCCAGGGGGCCACTGAAGCTTTCTTT,CASSAQGATEAFF
TRBJ2-4,TRBV28,NA,NA,TGTGCCAGCACTAGCGAAGTCAAAAACATTCAGTACTTC,CASTSEVKNIQYF
TRBJ2-7,TRBV6-5,NA,NA,TGTGCCAGCTACGCGGGGCCGAGCCGGTACGAGCAGTACTTC,CASYAGPSRYEQYF
TRBJ2-7,TRBV4-1,few,TRBD2,TGCGCCAGCAGCCCTTCCGGAAGCGGGAGATGGCACGAGCAGTACTTC,CASSPSGSGRWHEQYF
TRBJ2-7,TRBV15,NA,NA,TGTGCCACCAGCAGATACCGCCAGGGGATCTACGAGCAGTACTTC,CATSRYRQGIYEQYF
TRBJ2-7,TRBV4-2,NA,NA,TGTGCCAGCAGCCAAGATCCCTCCTCGGCGCGGGCCTACGAGCAGTACTTC,CASSQDPSSARAYEQYF
TRBJ2-2,TRBV28,NA,NA,TGTGCCAGCAGTTGGAGTGGCACCGGGGAGCTGTTTTTT,CASSWSGTGELFF
TRBJ2-5,TRBV19,NA,TRBD1,TGTGCCAGTAACGCAAGGGGACAGGGGCGGAAAGAGACCCAGTACTTC,CASNARGQGRKETQYF
TRBJ2-3,TRBV15,NA,TRBD2,TGTGCCACCAGCGGCTGGGCTAGCGGGAGTCGGGATACGCAGTATTTT,CATSGWASGSRDTQYF
TRBJ2-2,TRBV27,NA,TRBD2,TGTGCCAGCAGTAAACTACCTCCTAGCGGGAGTAGGTGGCTTGACACCGGGGAGCTGTTTTTT,CASSKLPPSGSRWLDTGELFF
TRBJ1-2,TRBV7-8,NA,TRBD1,TGTGCCAGCAGCTTCAGGGGGCGCGGTAATGGCTACACCTTC,CASSFRGRGNGYTF
TRBJ2-7,TRBV7-2,NA,NA,TGTGCCAGCAGTACCCCCCCCCGAGTATACGAGCAGTACTTC,CASSTPPRVYEQYF
TRBJ2-7,TRBV20-1,NA,NA,TGCAGTGCTAGATTGGCCAGCGAGCAGTACTTC,CSARLASEQYF
TRBJ2-3,TRBV15,NA,TRBD2,TGTGCCACCAGCCCAACTGGGGCAGGGGATCGTCCGGCGGGAGGGCCGGCAGGCACAGATACGCAGTATTTT,CATSPTGAGDRPAGGPAGTDTQYF
TRBJ2-7,TRBV7-9,NA,TRBD2,TGTGCCAGCAGCCGGACTAGGTCTCCCTACGAGCAGTACTTC,CASSRTRSPYEQYF
TRBJ2-5,TRBV7-8,NA,NA,TGTGCCAGCAGCTCTCGGCAGGGGTTGGCAGGAGAGACCCAGTACTTC,CASSSRQGLAGETQYF
TRBJ2-2,TRBV28,NA,NA,TGTGCCAGCAGTTTAGCTGCCGGCGGTCCGAACACCGGGGAGCTGTTTTTT,CASSLAAGGPNTGELFF
TRBJ1-1,TRBV12-3/TRBV12-4,NA,NA,TGTGCCAGCAGTTTCGGGGAGCATGAAGCTTTCTTT,CASSFGEHEAFF
TRBJ2-6,TRBV5-1,NA,NA,TGCGCCAGCAGCTTCAATGGAGGGGATGGGGCCAACGTCCTGACTTTC,CASSFNGGDGANVLTF
TRBJ2-1,TRBV18,NA,NA,TGTGCCAGCTCACATAGGGGCTCCTACAATGAGCAGTTCTTC,CASSHRGSYNEQFF
TRBJ2-5,TRBV21-1,NA,NA,TGTGCCAGCAGCAATGTTTTGGGACTAGCGGGAGAAAATCAAGAGACCCAGTACTTC,CASSNVLGLAGENQETQYF
TRBJ2-7,TRBV3-1/TRBV3-2,NA,NA,TGTGCCAGCAGCCGAGATCGGGGGGCCTCCTACGAGCAGTACTTC,CASSRDRGASYEQYF
TRBJ2-4,TRBV4-3,NA,TRBD2,TGCGCCAGCTCAAGGGAGTGGAATGGGCTAGCGGGAGAATTGGGAGCCAAAAACATTCAGTACTTC,CASSREWNGLAGELGAKNIQYF
TRBJ1-5,TRBV6-5,few,NA,TGTGCCAGCAGGGCTACAGGACGGAATCAGCCCCAGCATTTT,CASRATGRNQPQHF
TRBJ1-5,TRBV6-5,NA,TRBD1,TGTGCCAGCAGCTGGACAGGGGGCTTTAATCAGCCCCAGCATTTT,CASSWTGGFNQPQHF
TRBJ2-7,TRBV11-2,NA,TRBD2,TGTGCCAGCAGCTTAGTTGGCGGGGGAAGCTCCTACGAGCAGTACTTC,CASSLVGGGSSYEQYF
TRBJ1-2,TRBV5-4,NA,NA,TGTGCCAGCAGTTCCCAGGGGCAGCTTTATGGCTACACCTTC,CASSSQGQLYGYTF
TRBJ2-5,TRBV12-3/TRBV12-4,NA,NA,TGTGCCAGCAGCCTGCGGGGAGGGACCCAGTACTTC,CASSLRGGTQYF
TRBJ2-7,TRBV28,NA,TRBD1,TGTGCCAGCAGGTCGCATGGACAGGGGGCCTACGAGCAGTACTTC,CASRSHGQGAYEQYF
TRBJ2-1,TRBV27,NA,TRBD2,TGTGCCAGCAGTCCCCGTCTAGCGGGAGGCCTCAATGAGCAGTTCTTC,CASSPRLAGGLNEQFF
TRBJ1-5,TRBV6-6,few,NA,TGTGCCAGCAGTTACTCTGTGAGTATAAGCAATCAGCCCCAGCATTTT,CASSYSVSISNQPQHF